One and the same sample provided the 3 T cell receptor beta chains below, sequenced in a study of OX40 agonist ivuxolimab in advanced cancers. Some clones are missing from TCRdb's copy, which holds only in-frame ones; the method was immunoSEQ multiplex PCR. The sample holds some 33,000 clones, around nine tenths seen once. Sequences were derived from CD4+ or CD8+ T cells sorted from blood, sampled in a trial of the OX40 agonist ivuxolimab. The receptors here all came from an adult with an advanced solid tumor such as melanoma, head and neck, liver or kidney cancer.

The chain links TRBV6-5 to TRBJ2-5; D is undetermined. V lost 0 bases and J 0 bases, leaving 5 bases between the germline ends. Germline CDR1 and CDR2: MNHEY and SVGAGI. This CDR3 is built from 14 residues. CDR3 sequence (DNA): TGTGCCAGCAGTTACTCGATGAACCAAGAGACCCAGTACTTC. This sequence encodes CASSYSMNQETQYF.

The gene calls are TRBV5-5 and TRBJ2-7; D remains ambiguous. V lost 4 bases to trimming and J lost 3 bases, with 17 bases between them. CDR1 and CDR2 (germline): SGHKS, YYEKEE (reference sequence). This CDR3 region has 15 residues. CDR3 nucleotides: TGTGCCAGCAGCGACCCCGTTGTGGATTACTACGAGCAGTACTTC. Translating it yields CASSDPVVDYYEQYF.

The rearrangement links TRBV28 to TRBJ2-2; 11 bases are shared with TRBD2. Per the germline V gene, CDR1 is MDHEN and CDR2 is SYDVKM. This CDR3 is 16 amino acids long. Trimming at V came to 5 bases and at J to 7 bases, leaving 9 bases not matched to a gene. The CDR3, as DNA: TGTGCCAGCAGTCCACTAGCGGGAGACGGCGTCGGGGAGCTGTTTTTT. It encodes CASSPLAGDGVGELFF.